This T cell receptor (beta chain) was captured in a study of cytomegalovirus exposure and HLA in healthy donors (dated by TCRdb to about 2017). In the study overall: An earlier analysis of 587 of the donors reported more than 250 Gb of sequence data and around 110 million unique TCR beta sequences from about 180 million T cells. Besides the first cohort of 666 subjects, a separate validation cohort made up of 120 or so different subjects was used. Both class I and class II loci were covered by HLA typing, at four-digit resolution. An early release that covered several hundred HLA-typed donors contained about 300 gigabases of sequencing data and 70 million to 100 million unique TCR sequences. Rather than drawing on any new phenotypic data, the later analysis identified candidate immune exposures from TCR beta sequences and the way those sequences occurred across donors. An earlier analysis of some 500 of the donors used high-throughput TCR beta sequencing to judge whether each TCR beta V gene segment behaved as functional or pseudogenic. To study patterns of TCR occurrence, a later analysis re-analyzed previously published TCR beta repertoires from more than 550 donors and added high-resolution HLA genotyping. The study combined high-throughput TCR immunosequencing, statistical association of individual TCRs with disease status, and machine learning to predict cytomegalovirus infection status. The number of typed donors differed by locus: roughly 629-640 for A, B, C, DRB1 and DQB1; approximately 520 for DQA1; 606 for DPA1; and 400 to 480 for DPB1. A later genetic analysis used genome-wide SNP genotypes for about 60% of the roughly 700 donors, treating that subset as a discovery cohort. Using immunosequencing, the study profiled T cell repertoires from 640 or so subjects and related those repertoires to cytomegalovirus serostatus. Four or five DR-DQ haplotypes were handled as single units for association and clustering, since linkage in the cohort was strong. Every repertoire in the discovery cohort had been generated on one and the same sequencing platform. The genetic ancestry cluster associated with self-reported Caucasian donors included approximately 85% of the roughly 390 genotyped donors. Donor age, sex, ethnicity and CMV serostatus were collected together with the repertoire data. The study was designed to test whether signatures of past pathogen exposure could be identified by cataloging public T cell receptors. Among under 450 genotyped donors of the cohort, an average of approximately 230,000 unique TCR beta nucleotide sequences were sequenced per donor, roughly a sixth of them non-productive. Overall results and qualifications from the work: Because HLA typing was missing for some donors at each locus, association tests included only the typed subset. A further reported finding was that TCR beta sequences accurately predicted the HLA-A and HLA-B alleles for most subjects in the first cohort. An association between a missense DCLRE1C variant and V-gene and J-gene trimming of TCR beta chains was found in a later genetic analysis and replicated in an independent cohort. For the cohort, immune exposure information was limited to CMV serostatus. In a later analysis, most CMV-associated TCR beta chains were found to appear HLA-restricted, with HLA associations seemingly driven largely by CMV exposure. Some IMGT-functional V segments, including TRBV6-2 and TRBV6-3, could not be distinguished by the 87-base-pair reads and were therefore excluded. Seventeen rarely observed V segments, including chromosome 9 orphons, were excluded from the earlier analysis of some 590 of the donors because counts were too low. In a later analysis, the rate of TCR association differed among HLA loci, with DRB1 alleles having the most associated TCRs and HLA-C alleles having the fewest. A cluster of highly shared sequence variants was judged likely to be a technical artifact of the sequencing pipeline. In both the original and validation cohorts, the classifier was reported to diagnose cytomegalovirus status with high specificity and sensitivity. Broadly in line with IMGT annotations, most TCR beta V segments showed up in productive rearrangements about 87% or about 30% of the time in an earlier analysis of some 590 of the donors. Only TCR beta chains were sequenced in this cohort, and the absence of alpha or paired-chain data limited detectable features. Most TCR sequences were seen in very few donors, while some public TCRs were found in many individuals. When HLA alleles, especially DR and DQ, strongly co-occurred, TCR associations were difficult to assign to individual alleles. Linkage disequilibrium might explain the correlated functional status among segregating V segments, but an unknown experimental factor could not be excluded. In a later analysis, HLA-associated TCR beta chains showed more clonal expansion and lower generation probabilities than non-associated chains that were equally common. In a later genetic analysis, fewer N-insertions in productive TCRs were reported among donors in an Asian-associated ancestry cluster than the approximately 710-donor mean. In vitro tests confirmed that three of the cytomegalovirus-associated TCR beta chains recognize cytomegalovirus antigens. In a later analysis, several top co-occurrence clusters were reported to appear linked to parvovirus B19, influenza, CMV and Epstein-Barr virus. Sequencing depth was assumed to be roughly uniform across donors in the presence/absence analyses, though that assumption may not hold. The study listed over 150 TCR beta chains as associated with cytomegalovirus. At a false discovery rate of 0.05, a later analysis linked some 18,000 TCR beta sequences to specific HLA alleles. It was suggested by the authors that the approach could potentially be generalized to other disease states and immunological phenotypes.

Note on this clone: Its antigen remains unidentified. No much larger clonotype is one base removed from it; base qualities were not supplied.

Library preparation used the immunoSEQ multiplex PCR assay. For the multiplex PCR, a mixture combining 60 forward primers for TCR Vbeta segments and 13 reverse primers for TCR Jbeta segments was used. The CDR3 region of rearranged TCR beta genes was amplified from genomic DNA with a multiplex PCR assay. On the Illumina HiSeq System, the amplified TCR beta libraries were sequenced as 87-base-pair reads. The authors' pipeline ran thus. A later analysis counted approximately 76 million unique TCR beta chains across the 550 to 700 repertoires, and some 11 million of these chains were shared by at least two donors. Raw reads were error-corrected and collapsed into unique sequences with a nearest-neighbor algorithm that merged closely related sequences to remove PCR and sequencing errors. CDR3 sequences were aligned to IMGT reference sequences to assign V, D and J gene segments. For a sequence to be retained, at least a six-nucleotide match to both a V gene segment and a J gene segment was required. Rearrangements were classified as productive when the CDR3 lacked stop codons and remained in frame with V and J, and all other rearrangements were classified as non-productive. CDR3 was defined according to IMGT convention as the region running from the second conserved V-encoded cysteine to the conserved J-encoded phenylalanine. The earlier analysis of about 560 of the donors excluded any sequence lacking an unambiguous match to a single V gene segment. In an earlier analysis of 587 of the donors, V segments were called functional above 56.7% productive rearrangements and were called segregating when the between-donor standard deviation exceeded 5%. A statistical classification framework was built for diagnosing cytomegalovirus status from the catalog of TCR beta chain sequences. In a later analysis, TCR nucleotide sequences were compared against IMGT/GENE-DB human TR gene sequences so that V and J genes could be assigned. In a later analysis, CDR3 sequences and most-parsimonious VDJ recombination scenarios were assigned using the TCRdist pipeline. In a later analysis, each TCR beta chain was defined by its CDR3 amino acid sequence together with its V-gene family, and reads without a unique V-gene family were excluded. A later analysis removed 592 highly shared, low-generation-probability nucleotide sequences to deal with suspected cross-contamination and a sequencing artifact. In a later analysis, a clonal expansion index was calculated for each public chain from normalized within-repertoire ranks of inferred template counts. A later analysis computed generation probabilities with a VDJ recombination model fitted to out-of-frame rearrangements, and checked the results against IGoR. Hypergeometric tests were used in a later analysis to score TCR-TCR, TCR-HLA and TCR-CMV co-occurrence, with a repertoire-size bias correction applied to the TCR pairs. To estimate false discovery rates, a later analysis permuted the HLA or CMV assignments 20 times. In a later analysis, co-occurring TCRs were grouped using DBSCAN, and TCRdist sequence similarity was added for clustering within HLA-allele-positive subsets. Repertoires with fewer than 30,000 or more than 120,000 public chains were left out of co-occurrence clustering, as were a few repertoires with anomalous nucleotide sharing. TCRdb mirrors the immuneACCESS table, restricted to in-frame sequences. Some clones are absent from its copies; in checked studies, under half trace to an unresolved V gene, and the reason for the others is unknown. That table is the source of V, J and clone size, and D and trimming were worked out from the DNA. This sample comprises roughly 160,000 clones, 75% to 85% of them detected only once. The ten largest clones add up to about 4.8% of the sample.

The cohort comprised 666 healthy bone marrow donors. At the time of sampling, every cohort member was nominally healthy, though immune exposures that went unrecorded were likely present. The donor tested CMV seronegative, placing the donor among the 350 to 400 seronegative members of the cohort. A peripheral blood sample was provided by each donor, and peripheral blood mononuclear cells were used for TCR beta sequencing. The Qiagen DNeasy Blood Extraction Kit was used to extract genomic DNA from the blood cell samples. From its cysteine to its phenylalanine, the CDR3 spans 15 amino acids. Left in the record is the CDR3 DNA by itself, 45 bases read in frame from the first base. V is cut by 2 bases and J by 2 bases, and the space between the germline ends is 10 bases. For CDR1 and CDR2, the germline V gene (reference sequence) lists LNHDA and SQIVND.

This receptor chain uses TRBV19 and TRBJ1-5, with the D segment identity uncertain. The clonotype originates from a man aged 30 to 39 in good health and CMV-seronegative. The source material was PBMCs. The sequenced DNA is TGTGCCAGTAGTATAACGGACTGGGGCAATCAGCCCCAGCATTTT. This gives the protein CASSITDWGNQPQHF.